This TCR beta chain was identified during a study of cytomegalovirus exposure and HLA in healthy donors. This clone was counted between two and nine times. Its antigen is currently unknown. Findings and caveats of the study: In vitro experiments confirmed that three CMV-associated chains were specific for CMV antigens.

CDR1 and CDR2 (germline): SNHLY, FYNNEI. The CDR3 is made up of 11 amino acids. V was pared by 11 bases and J by 2 bases, with 10 bases between. Only in-frame clones appear in the TCRdb table, and some are missing; sequencing was by immunoSEQ multiplex PCR. The sample holds about 130,000 clones, more than 80% seen once. This TCR was sampled from a woman in her twenties or thirties in good health and CMV-seropositive. This chain links TRBV2 with TRBJ2-7; D is ambiguous. Input material: PBMCs. The CDR3 protein is CAARQTYEQYF. CDR3 DNA sequence: TGTGCCGCGAGGCAAACCTACGAGCAGTACTTC.